The 27 T cell receptor beta chains listed next were all sequenced from one sample in a study of T cells in Graves' hyperthyroidism and ophthalmopathy. Amplification of TCR beta CDR3 regions was performed using RNA transcripts as template. The study used the HTBI primer set for a first-round RT-PCR of the TCR CDR3. TCRdb redid the calling of the multiplex PCR reads with MiXCR, one entry per CDR3 protein. The table lists fewer than 900,000 distinct CDR3 sequences, approximately 16% of them singletons. The source material was blood. The receptors stem from a man younger than 35 with Graves' hyperthyroidism.

This clonotype was counted at least ten times. The chain links TRBV2 to TRBJ1-1; D is uncertain. From germline, CDR1 is SNHLY and CDR2 FYNNEI. This CDR3 is built from 13 residues. V dropped 7 bases and J dropped 2 bases, with 11 bases sitting between them. DNA of the CDR3: TGTGCCAGCATCAAGGCCGAAAACACTGAAGCTTTCTTT. Translated: CASIKAENTEAFF.

This chain uses TRBV29-1 with TRBJ2-5; tentative D call: TRBD1 (6 bases). The CDR3 is 12 residues long. The germline V gene encodes CDR1 SQVTM and CDR2 ANQGSEA. With 7 bases removed from V and 2 bases from J, the gap between germline ends came to 11 bases. DNA of the CDR3: TGCAGCGCCGGGACACCTCAAGAGACCCAGTACTTC. Translating gives CSAGTPQETQYF.

This clonotype was observed many times. The rearrangement links TRBV15 to TRBJ1-1, with 7 nucleotides matching TRBD1. There are 17 residues in the CDR3. Unmatched junction bases numbered 8, after V lost 1 base and J lost 0 bases. The V gene's germline CDR1 is LNHNV and CDR2 YYDKDF (reference sequence). The CDR3, as DNA: TGTGCCACCAGCAGAGGAGTTGGGGACAGACTGAACACTGAAGCTTTCTTT. Translated, it gives CATSRGVGDRLNTEAFF.

CDR3 in amino acids: CAIRNIQYF. CDR3 DNA sequence: TGTGCCATAAGAAACATTCAGTACTTC. This sequence joins TRBV10-3 and TRBJ2-4; D ambiguous. The V end was cut by 9 bases, the J end by 6 bases, with 3 bases between. CDR1 is ENHRY and CDR2 is SYGVKD in the germline V gene. The CDR3 covers 9 residues.

The V call is TRBV12-3 or TRBV12-4, the J call TRBJ2-3; D not resolved. V dropped 6 bases and J dropped 1 base, with 17 bases sitting between them. CDR3 length equals 16 residues. The CDR3 bases are TGTGCCAGCAGCCATATGAGTTGGTTACGCACAGATACGCAGTATTTT. Protein sequence: CASSHMSWLRTDTQYF.

This clonotype turned up a few times. This chain joins TRBV12-3 or TRBV12-4 and TRBJ2-2; the D gene could be TRBD1 or TRBD2 (5 bases each). Trimming cost V 5 bases and J 7 bases, with 11 bases left between them. The CDR3 contains 13 residues. The DNA of the CDR3 is TGTGCCAGCAGTCTCGGGACGGACGGGGAGCTGTTTTTT. Encoded protein: CASSLGTDGELFF.

A few counts support this clonotype. The V and J genes are TRBV7-9 and TRBJ2-4; 7 bases agree with TRBD1. CDR3 length equals 12 residues. The V segment lost 8 bases and the J segment 7 bases; nucleotides outside the gene matches: 5. Germline V lookup: CDR1 SEHNR, CDR2 FQNEAQ (reference sequence). CDR3 sequence (DNA): TGTGCCAGCGGAACAGGGGTTAACATTCAGTACTTC. Encoded protein: CASGTGVNIQYF.

This sequence joins TRBV14 and TRBJ2-1; D is perhaps TRBD2 (5 bases). This CDR3 has 13 amino acids. CDR1 and CDR2 (germline): SGHDN, FVKESK. Trimming cost V 1 base and J 6 bases, with 7 bases left between them. This CDR3 is CASSQGGVNEQFF. The CDR3, as DNA: TGTGCCAGCAGCCAAGGGGGAGTCAATGAGCAGTTCTTC.

This chain links TRBV15 with TRBJ2-1; 7 nucleotides line up with TRBD1. This CDR3 comprises 15 residues. V shed 1 base and J 7 bases; nucleotides not matched to a gene: 7. Germline values: CDR1 LNHNV, CDR2 YYDKDF (reference sequence). Written as DNA, the CDR3 is TGTGCCACCAGCAGAGCCAGGGGGTTGGGGAATGAGCAGTTCTTC. Residues: CATSRARGLGNEQFF.

The chain is built from TRBV20-1 and TRBJ2-1, with D unclear. V was trimmed by 1 base and J by 3 bases, leaving 10 bases between them. Germline assignment: CDR1 DFQATT and CDR2 SNEGSKA (reference sequence). CDR3 length: 14 residues. CDR3 coding DNA: TGCAGTGCTAGAGTGGGAATTCTCTACAATGAGCAGTTCTTC. This codes for CSARVGILYNEQFF.

V is TRBV6-2 or TRBV6-3 and J is TRBJ2-1; 10 bases are a match to TRBD2. V lost 10 bases to trimming and J lost 5 bases; unmatched junction nucleotides: 11. This CDR3 has 15 amino acids. The germline gives CDR1 MNHEY, CDR2 SVGEGT. CDR3 coding DNA: TGTGCCATCTCCAATGGACTAGCGGAAAACAATGAGCAGTTCTTC. This encodes CAISNGLAENNEQFF.

The V and J genes are TRBV30 and TRBJ1-5; no clear D. Between the trimmed V and J ends, which lost 3 bases and 0 bases, there was a span of 6 bases. Germline CDR1 and CDR2: GTSNPN and SVGIG (reference sequence). The CDR3 sequence is 13 residues long. The CDR3 coding sequence is TGTGCCTGGAGCGACTATAGCAATCAGCCCCAGCATTTT. Protein sequence: CAWSDYSNQPQHF.

V is TRBV2 and J is TRBJ2-7, with 8 bases lining up with TRBD1. The germline V gene has CDR1 SNHLY and CDR2 FYNNEI. J was trimmed by 2 bases and V by 6 bases; bases with no gene match: 6. This CDR3 is 14 amino acids long. CDR3 protein: CASRRQGPTYEQYF. The DNA for the CDR3 is TGTGCCAGCAGAAGACAGGGGCCAACCTACGAGCAGTACTTC.

This clonotype was observed a handful of times. V usage is TRBV19 and J usage is TRBJ2-3, with 8 bases lining up with TRBD2. With V trimmed by 5 bases and J by 6 bases, 4 bases remained unmatched. The CDR3 is made up of 13 amino acids. The V gene's germline CDR1 is LNHDA and CDR2 SQIVND (reference sequence). This CDR3 reads CASSAVAGDTQYF. In nucleotides, the CDR3 is TGTGCCAGTAGTGCAGTAGCGGGGGATACGCAGTATTTT. Based on the CDR3 plus reference TRBV19 and TRBJ2-3, the full variable domain is DGGITQSPKYLFRKEGQNVTLSCEQNLNHDAMYWYRQDPGQGLRLIYYSQIVNDFQKGDIAEGYSVSREKKESFPLTVTSAQKNPTAFYLCASSAVAGDTQYFGPGTRLTVL.

This sequence joins TRBV7-6 and TRBJ2-1; no firm D call. Per germline, CDR1 SGHVS and CDR2 FNYEAQ. Trimming pared 2 bases from V and 1 base from J, leaving 9 bases between. The CDR3 contains 15 residues. The CDR3 region has the DNA TGTGCCAGCAGCTTATTGTCGGAATCCTACAATGAGCAGTTCTTC. Translated: CASSLLSESYNEQFF.

This clonotype was detected only a few times. This chain links TRBV15 with TRBJ1-5; the D gene is possibly TRBD1 (6 bases). V was clipped by 4 bases and J by 1 base, with 23 bases between them. CDR1 and CDR2 (germline): LNHNV, YYDKDF (reference sequence). The CDR3 length is 19 residues. CDR3 in amino acids: CATSTFPRGGRISNQPQHF. CDR3 DNA sequence: TGTGCCACCAGCACCTTCCCAAGGGGGGGGAGAATAAGCAATCAGCCCCAGCATTTT. Variable domain in full (rest from reference TRBV15 and TRBJ1-5): DAMVIQNPRYQVTQFGKPVTLSCSQTLNHNVMYWYQQKSSQAPKLLFHYYDKDFNNEADTPDNFQSRRPNTSFCFLDIRSPGLGDTAMYLCATSTFPRGGRISNQPQHFGDGTRLSIL.

This clonotype was counted between two and nine times. This chain uses TRBV6-1 with TRBJ1-6, with D unclear. Germline values: CDR1 MNHNS, CDR2 SASEGT. V was clipped by 5 bases and J by 15 bases, with 20 bases between them. The CDR3 covers 14 residues. The CDR3 sequence is CASSSPTLEKSLHF. The CDR3 DNA follows: TGTGCCAGCAGTTCCCCGACCCTGGAGAAGAGCCTCCACTTT.

This clonotype was found a few times. The CDR3 DNA follows: TGTGCCAGCAGTCCGATGGGGGCCCACTACGAGCAGTACTTC. Amino acid sequence: CASSPMGAHYEQYF. J is TRBJ2-7 and V is TRBV7-6; tentatively, D is TRBD1 (6 bases). This CDR3 is 14 amino acids long. CDR1 and CDR2 from the germline V gene are SGHVS and FNYEAQ. The V gene lost 6 bases and the J gene lost 3 bases, with 15 bases spanning the gap.

The chain uses TRBV19 and TRBJ2-4; maybe TRBD1 (5 bases). The germline CDR1 and CDR2 sequences are LNHDA and SQIVND (reference sequence). The CDR3 loop spans 17 amino acids. V lost 5 bases to trimming and J lost 0 bases, with 17 bases between them. In nucleotides, the CDR3 is TGTGCCAGTAGTCTCTCTTGGGAACAGGAAGCCAAAAACATTCAGTACTTC. The encoded protein is CASSLSWEQEAKNIQYF.

The rearrangement uses TRBV20-1 and TRBJ1-6, with TRBD1 matching over 8 bases. The CDR3 has 15 residues. The V gene's germline CDR1 is DFQATT and CDR2 SNEGSKA (reference sequence). Trimming took 5 bases from V and 8 from J; bases not matched to a gene: 11. The CDR3 sequence is CSAVRQGRVDSPLHF. In nucleotides, the CDR3 is TGCAGTGCTGTCCGACAGGGGAGGGTAGATTCACCCCTCCACTTT.

The V call is TRBV20-1, the J call TRBJ2-7; a weak D match, TRBD1 (6 bases). Deletions cut 5 bases from V and 0 bases from J, with 26 bases between. The CDR3 is 18 amino acids. Germline V lookup: CDR1 DFQATT, CDR2 SNEGSKA (reference sequence). CDR3 amino acids: CSAPGPGHSNLNSYEQYF. CDR3 in DNA: TGCAGTGCTCCTGGGCCGGGACATTCAAACCTTAACTCCTACGAGCAGTACTTC.

This clonotype was detected only a few times. This rearrangement joins TRBV7-9 to TRBJ2-5, with D perhaps TRBD2 (5 bases). V was shortened by 1 base and J by 5 bases, with 11 bases between the two germline ends. Germline V gene data show CDR1 as SEHNR and CDR2 as FQNEAQ (reference sequence). There are 14 residues in the CDR3. CDR3 sequence (DNA): TGTGCCAGCAGCTTAGATCCTAGCTGGGAGACCCAGTACTTC. Translated, it gives CASSLDPSWETQYF.

The rearrangement joins TRBV7-9 to TRBJ1-5; D is unclear. The V end lost 4 bases, the J end lost 4 bases, and 11 bases lay between the germline ends. The CDR3 covers 14 residues. CDR1 and CDR2 from the germline V gene are SEHNR and FQNEAQ (reference sequence). This CDR3 is CASSSGLVNQPQHF. CDR3 bases: TGTGCCAGCAGCTCCGGACTGGTGAATCAGCCCCAGCATTTT.

Note on this clonotype: A much larger clone is a single base away; this may be a read error. The J gene is TRBJ2-1, the V gene TRBV30; TRBD2 might be the D (6 bases). Trimming took off 2 bases at V and 9 bases at J, with 14 bases between the two ends. From germline, CDR1 is GTSNPN and CDR2 SVGIG (reference sequence). The CDR3 totals 13 residues. The CDR3 here is CAWSWTKRSEQFF. In DNA, the CDR3 is TGTGCCTGGAGTTGGACTAAAAGGAGTGAGCAGTTCTTC.

There are many counts of this clonotype. The chain employs TRBV3-1 and TRBJ1-1; D is undetermined. The CDR3 is 13 amino acids. CDR1 and CDR2 (germline): LGHDT, YNNKEL (reference sequence). Trimming pared 0 bases from V and 1 base from J, leaving 3 bases between. CDR3 amino acids: CASSQDWNTEAFF. CDR3 DNA sequence: TGTGCCAGCAGCCAAGATTGGAACACTGAAGCTTTCTTT.

In this sample, this clonotype turned up a few times. The chain combines TRBV18 with TRBJ2-7; 10 bases fit TRBD1. With 4 bases clipped from V and 4 bases from J, the junction kept 10 bases outside the gene matches. The germline CDR1 and CDR2 sequences are KGHSH and LQKENI. CDR3 length equals 16 residues. Written as DNA, the CDR3 is TGTGCCAGCTCACTCCCGGGACAGGGGAAAAGGTACGAGCAGTACTTC. It encodes CASSLPGQGKRYEQYF. The full variable domain, in which reference TRBV18 and TRBJ2-7 provide the parts outside the CDR3, is NAGVMQNPRHLVRRRGQEARLRCSPMKGHSHVYWYRQLPEEGLKFMVYLQKENIIDESGMPKERFSAEFPKEGPSILRIQQVVRGDSAAYFCASSLPGQGKRYEQYFGPGTRLTVT.

This clonotype was seen many times. The gene calls are TRBV6-1 and TRBJ2-1; 9 bases are a match to TRBD2. CDR1 and CDR2 (germline): MNHNS, SASEGT. V was clipped by 5 bases and J by 8 bases; unmatched bases: 10. The CDR3 contains 15 residues. The CDR3, as DNA: TGTGCCAGCAGTATTAGCGGGAGAGAGATGGATGAGCAGTTCTTC. It encodes CASSISGREMDEQFF.